This T cell receptor beta chain was observed in a study of T cells after posttransplantation cyclophosphamide. The table came from immunoSEQ multiplex PCR; TCRdb's copy has only in-frame clones and leaves some out. The table records more than 50,000 clones, around 84% of them present only once. Broader study findings: After PTCy, TRB diversity resembled that of CNI/methotrexate controls. TRB overlap between skin or GI tissue T cells and blood was limited. Donor-recipient repertoire similarity was low at 1-2 months, rising over year one.

Comment on this clone: Its antigen is not identified.

Sequencing was carried out using PBMCs. This sequence originates from a man aged 25-45 years with a blood cancer, CMV-positive, and with a related stem cell donor.

The CDR3 DNA sequence: TGTGCCAGCAGCCTGACTAGTTTGGGAGAGACCCAGTACTTC. It encodes CASSLTSLGETQYF. The chain joins TRBV5-4 to TRBJ2-5, with a possible D match to TRBD2 (6 bases). V was cut by 4 bases and J by 4 bases, with 14 bases left in between. The CDR3 spans 14 residues. Germline V gene data show CDR1 as SGHNT and CDR2 as YYREEE (reference sequence).